The 8 T cell receptor beta chains presented below share a single source sample, sequenced in a study of shared clonotypes between healthy human individuals. The protocol was immunoSEQ multiplex PCR, while the TCRdb copy is restricted to in-frame clones and leaves out a portion. This sample has 110,000 or so clones, with about 63% found just once. The sample consisted of memory CD8+ T cells sorted from blood. Noted subset: CD45RO+ cells pooled with CCR7-negative TemRA cells. The receptors originated from a woman in her 30s in good health.

The chain links TRBV20-1 to TRBJ1-1, with no clear D. This CDR3 region has 11 residues. Per the germline V gene, CDR1 is DFQATT and CDR2 is SNEGSKA (reference sequence). The V and J ends lost 6 bases and 1 base respectively, with 6 bases between them. CDR3 sequence reads: CSARSNTEAFF. CDR3 nucleotides: TGCAGTGCAAGATCGAACACTGAAGCTTTCTTT.

This clone was counted between two and nine times. The chain combines TRBV7-2 with TRBJ1-5; TRBD1 is a possible D gene (6 bases). The CDR3 has 17 amino acids. V lost 5 bases, J lost 6 bases, and 23 bases lay in between. Per germline, CDR1 SGHTA and CDR2 FQGNSA. As DNA, the CDR3 is TGTGCCAGCAGCATAGGCCTTAGAGGGGGGAGAGGTCAGCCCCAGCATTTT. Translated: CASSIGLRGGRGQPQHF.

This clone was seen only a few times. Other DNA sequences within the sample encode an identical CDR3. V and J are TRBV2 and TRBJ2-7, with D possibly matching TRBD1 (6 bases). CDR1 is SNHLY and CDR2 is FYNNEI in the germline V gene. CDR3 length: 13 amino acids. The V end was cut by 7 bases, the J end by 1 base, with 11 bases between. The CDR3 nucleotides read TGTGCCAGCACCAGACAGGATTCCTACGAGCAGTACTTC. Amino acid sequence: CASTRQDSYEQYF.

The chain couples TRBV7-9 to TRBJ1-1; D gene ambiguous. The CDR3 runs 14 residues. The V end was cut by 6 bases, the J end by 6 bases, with 17 bases between. Germline V gene lookup returns CDR1 SEHNR and CDR2 FQNEAQ (reference sequence). In DNA form, the CDR3 reads TGTGCCAGCAGAGAGGAGGGTTTGGTCGCTGAAGCTTTCTTT. Its translation is CASREEGLVAEAFF.

This chain links TRBV15 with TRBJ2-7, with 9 bases fitting TRBD1. The junction had 12 bases not matched to a gene; V was cut back by 3 bases and J by 6 bases. Germline V gives CDR1 LNHNV, CDR2 YYDKDF (reference sequence). The CDR3 spans 16 residues. CDR3 nucleotides: TGTGCCACCAGCAGGGACCCGGGACAGGGATTTGGCGAGCAGTACTTC. It translates to CATSRDPGQGFGEQYF.

The CDR3 spells CSVGGGRGNEQFF. CDR3 in DNA: TGCAGCGTTGGGGGCGGGAGGGGCAATGAGCAGTTCTTC. The chain is built from TRBV29-1 and TRBJ2-1; 9 nucleotides match TRBD2. The CDR3 totals 13 residues. J lost 6 bases, V lost 4 bases, and 4 bases had no gene match. In germline, CDR1 is SQVTM, CDR2 ANQGSEA.

V and J are TRBV6-1 and TRBJ1-5; D call uncertain. The CDR3 is made up of 13 amino acids. Germline V gives CDR1 MNHNS, CDR2 SASEGT. The V end lost 0 bases, the J end lost 7 bases, and 7 bases lay between the germline ends. In nucleotides, the CDR3 is TGTGCCAGCAGTGAAGCCTGGACCCAGCCCCAGCATTTT. Encoded protein: CASSEAWTQPQHF.

Here the CDR3 reads CASSPNGGRGSTGELFF. The CDR3 coding sequence is TGTGCCAGCTCACCGAACGGGGGGCGCGGAAGCACCGGGGAGCTGTTTTTT. The V and J genes are TRBV18 and TRBJ2-2, with D tentatively TRBD2 (7 bases). Germline CDR1 and CDR2: KGHSH and LQKENI. This CDR3 spans 17 amino acids. V was clipped by 3 bases and J by 4 bases, with 18 bases between them.